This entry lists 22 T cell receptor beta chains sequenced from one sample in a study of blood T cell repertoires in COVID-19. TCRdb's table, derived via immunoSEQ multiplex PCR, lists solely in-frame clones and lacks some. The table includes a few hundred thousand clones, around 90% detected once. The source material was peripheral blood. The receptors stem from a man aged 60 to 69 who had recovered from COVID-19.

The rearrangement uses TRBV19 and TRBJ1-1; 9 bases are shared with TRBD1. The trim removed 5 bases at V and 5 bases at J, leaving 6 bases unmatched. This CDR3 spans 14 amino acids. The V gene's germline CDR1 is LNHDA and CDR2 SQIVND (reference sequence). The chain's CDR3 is CASSLGQGSTEAFF. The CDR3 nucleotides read TGTGCCAGTAGTCTGGGACAGGGTAGTACTGAAGCTTTCTTT.

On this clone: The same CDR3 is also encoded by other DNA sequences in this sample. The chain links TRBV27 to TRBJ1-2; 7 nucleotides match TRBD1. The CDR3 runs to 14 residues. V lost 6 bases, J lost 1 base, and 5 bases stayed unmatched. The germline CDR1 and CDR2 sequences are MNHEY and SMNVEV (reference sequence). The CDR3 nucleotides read TGTGCCAGCAGGGAGACAGGGAGTAACTATGGCTACACCTTC. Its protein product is CASRETGSNYGYTF.

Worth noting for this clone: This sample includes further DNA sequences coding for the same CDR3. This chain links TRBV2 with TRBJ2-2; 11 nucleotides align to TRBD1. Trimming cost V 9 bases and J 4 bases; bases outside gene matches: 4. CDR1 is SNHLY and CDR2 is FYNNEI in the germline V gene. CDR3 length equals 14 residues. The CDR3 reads CASRGQGGTGELFF. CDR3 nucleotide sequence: TGTGCCAGTAGGGGACAGGGGGGCACCGGGGAGCTGTTTTTT.

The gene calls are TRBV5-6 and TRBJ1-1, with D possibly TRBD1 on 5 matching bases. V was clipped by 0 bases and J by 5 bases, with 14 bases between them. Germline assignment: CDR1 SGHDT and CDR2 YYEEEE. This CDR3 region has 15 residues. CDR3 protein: CASSLATIGETEAFF. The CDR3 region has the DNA TGTGCCAGCAGCTTGGCCACTATAGGGGAAACTGAAGCTTTCTTT.

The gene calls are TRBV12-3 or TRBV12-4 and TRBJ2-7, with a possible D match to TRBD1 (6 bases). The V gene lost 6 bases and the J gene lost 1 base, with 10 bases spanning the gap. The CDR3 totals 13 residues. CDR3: CASRHTGSYEQYF. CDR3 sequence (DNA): TGTGCCAGCAGGCATACAGGGTCCTACGAGCAGTACTTC.

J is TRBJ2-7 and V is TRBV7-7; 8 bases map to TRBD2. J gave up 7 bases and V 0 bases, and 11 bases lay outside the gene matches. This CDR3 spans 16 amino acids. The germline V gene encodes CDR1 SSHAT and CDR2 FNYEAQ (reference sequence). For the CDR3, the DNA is TGTGCCAGCAGCTTAGCTGTAACTAGCGGTGGTGGAGAGCAGTACTTC. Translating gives CASSLAVTSGGGEQYF.

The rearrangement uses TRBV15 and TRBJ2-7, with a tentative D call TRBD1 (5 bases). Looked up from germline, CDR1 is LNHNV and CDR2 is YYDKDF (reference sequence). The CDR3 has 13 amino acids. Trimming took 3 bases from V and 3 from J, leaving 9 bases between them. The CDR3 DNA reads TGTGCCACCAGCAGCGTTACAGGCTACGAGCAGTACTTC. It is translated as CATSSVTGYEQYF.

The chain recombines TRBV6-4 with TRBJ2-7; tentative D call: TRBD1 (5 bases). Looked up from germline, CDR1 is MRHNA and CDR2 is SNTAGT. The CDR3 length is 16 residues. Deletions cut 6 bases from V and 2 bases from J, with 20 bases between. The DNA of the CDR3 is TGTGCCAGCAGCCCTGACCCCACAGGTATAACCTACGAGCAGTACTTC. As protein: CASSPDPTGITYEQYF.

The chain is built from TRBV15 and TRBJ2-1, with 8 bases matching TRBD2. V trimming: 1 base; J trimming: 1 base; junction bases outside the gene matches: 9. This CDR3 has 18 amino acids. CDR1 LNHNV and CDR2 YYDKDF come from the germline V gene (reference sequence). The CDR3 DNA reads TGTGCCACCAGCAGAGGGGTGGGCGGGGGGCGATCCTACAATGAGCAGTTCTTC. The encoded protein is CATSRGVGGGRSYNEQFF.

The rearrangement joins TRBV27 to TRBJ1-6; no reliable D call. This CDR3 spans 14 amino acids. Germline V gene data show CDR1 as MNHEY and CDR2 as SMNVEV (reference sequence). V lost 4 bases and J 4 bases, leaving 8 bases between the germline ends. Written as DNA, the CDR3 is TGTGCCAGCAGTTCGGCAGGTTATAATTCACCCCTCCACTTT. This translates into CASSSAGYNSPLHF.

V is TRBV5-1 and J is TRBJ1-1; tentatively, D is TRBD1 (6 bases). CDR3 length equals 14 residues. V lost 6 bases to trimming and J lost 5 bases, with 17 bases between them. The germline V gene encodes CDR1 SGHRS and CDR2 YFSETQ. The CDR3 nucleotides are TGCGCCAGCAAGGGGGAATTGGGTCGGACTGAAGCTTTCTTT. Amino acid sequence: CASKGELGRTEAFF.

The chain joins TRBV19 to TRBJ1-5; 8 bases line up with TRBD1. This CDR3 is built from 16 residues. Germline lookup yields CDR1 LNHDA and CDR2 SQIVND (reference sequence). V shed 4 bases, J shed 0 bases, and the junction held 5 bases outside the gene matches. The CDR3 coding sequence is TGTGCCAGTAGTAAACAGGGGGTCTTTAGCAATCAGCCCCAGCATTTT. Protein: CASSKQGVFSNQPQHF. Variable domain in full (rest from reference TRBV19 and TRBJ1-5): DGGITQSPKYLFRKEGQNVTLSCEQNLNHDAMYWYRQDPGQGLRLIYYSQIVNDFQKGDIAEGYSVSREKKESFPLTVTSAQKNPTAFYLCASSKQGVFSNQPQHFGDGTRLSIL.

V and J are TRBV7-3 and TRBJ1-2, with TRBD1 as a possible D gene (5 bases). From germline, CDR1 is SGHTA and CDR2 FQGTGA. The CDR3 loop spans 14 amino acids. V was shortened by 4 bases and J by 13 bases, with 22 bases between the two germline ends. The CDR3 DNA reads TGTGCCAGCAGCTCATCGGGACTCTACGGTGATGTCACCTTC. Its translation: CASSSSGLYGDVTF.

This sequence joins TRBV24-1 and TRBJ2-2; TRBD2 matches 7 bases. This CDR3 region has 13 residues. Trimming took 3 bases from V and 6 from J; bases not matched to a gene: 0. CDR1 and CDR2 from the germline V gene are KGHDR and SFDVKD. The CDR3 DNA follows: TGTGCCACCAGTGATGGGGGGGCCGGGGAGCTGTTTTTT. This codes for CATSDGGAGELFF.

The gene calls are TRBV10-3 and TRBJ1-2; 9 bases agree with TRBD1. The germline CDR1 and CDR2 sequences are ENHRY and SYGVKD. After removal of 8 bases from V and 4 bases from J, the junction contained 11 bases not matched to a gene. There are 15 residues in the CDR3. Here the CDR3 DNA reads TGTGCCATCCACCCTCGGGACAGGGTGGTCTATGGCTACACCTTC. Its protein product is CAIHPRDRVVYGYTF.

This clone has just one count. This CDR3 reads CASSEWAGLSERYTF. The CDR3, as DNA: TGTGCCAGCAGTGAATGGGCAGGGTTATCAGAGCGCTACACCTTC. The chain uses TRBV25-1 and TRBJ1-2; tentatively, D is TRBD1 (5 bases). Germline CDR1 reads MGHDK; CDR2 reads SYGVNS. This CDR3 region has 15 residues. Trimming left V 1 base short and J 9 bases short, with 18 bases between.

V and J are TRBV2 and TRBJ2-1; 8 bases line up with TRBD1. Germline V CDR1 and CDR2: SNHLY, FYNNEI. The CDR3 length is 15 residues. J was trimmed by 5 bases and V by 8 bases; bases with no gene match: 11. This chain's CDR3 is CASLNEQGAHNEQFF. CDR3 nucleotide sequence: TGTGCCAGCTTAAATGAGCAGGGGGCACACAATGAGCAGTTCTTC.

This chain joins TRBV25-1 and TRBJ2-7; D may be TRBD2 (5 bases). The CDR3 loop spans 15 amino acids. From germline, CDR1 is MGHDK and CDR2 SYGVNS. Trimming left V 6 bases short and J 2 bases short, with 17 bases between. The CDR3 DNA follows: TGTGCCAGCAGAAGTCCGGGGTACCCCCCCTACGAGCAGTACTTC. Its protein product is CASRSPGYPPYEQYF.

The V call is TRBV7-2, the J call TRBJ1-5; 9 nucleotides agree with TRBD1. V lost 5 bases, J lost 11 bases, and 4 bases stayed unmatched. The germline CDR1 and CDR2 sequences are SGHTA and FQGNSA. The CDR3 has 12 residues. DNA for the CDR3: TGTGCCAGCAGCCCCGACAGGGGGGCCCAGCATTTT. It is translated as CASSPDRGAQHF. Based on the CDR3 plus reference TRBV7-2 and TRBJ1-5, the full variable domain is GAGVSQSPSNKVTEKGKDVELRCDPISGHTALYWYRQSLGQGLEFLIYFQGNSAPDKSGLPSDRFSAERTGGSVSTLTIQRTQQEDSAVYLCASSPDRGAQHFGDGTRLSIL.

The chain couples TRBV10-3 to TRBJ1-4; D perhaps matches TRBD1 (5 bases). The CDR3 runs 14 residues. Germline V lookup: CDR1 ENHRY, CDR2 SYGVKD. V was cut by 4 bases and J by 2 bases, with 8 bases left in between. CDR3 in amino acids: CAISVGGTNEKLFF. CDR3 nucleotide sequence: TGTGCCATCAGTGTGGGGGGGACTAATGAAAAACTGTTTTTT.

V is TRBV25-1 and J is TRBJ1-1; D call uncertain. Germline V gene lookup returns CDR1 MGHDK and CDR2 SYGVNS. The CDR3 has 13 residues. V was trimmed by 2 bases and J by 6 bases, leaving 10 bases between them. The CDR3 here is CASSERRGSEAFF. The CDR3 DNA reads TGTGCCAGCAGTGAACGGCGGGGATCTGAAGCTTTCTTT. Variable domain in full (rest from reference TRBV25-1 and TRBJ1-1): EADIYQTPRYLVIGTGKKITLECSQTMGHDKMYWYQQDPGMELHLIHYSYGVNSTEKGDLSSESTVSRIRTEHFPLTLESARPSHTSQYLCASSERRGSEAFFGQGTRLTVV.

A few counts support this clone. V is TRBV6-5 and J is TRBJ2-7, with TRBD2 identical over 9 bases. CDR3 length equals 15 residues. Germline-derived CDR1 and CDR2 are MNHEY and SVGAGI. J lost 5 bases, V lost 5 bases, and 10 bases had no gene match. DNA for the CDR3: TGTGCCAGCAGTACTTTAGCGGGGGCCCCCCACGAGCAGTACTTC. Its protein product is CASSTLAGAPHEQYF.